The source of this T cell receptor beta chain is a study of CD8+CD57+ T cells in acquired aplastic anemia. Overall study context: DNA recovered from sorted CD4+ and CD8+ cells had a mean of approximately 3 ug. Regarding the study as a whole: Patients had twenty-nine CD8+ CDR3 sequences in common with controls (the shared set).

TCR beta VDJ and CDR3 profiling used genomic DNA as template. TCRdb reanalysed the reads using MiXCR and keeps one entry per CDR3 protein. Here the sample spans roughly 160,000 distinct CDR3 sequences, about two thirds being singletons. The CDR3 covers 15 residues. Looked up from germline, CDR1 is MRHNA and CDR2 is SNTAGT. Patients sequenced had flow cytometry evidence of CD8+CD57+ cell expansion. Patients had undergone no therapy by the time their blood was sampled. In regard to this clonotype: Its target is not known. It may be a read error: a sequence one base away is much more abundant.

The source is a human donor with aplastic anemia. The sequencing input was sorted CD4+, CD8+, or CD8+CD57+ T cells (not recorded which) from PBMCs. This chain connects TRBV6-4 to TRBJ1-1, with 8 bases fitting TRBD1. The CDR3 reads CTSSESGQGNTEAFF. In DNA form, the CDR3 reads TGTACCAGCAGCGAAAGCGGACAGGGGAACACTGAAGCTTTCTTT.